This T cell receptor (beta chain) comes out of a study of CD8+ T cells in alopecia areata. This clone has only one observation. Sequencing used cDNA as its template, made by extracting RNA and reverse transcribing it. Sequencing was performed with immunoSEQ multiplex PCR; in TCRdb, only in-frame clones are kept and a portion is missing. Of some 150,000 clones listed, approximately 53% are singletons. The CDR3 extends over 15 amino acids. Per the germline V gene, CDR1 is SNHLY and CDR2 is FYNNEI. V was pared by 2 bases and J by 0 bases, with 11 bases between. The sample consisted of CD8+ T cells sorted from blood, taken at week 0. The V call is TRBV2, the J call TRBJ2-7; no definite D call. The TCR was taken from a human donor with alopecia areata. Here the CDR3 DNA reads TGTGCCAGCAGTGAAAGCAGACCTAACTCCTACGAGCAGTACTTC. This translates into CASSESRPNSYEQYF.